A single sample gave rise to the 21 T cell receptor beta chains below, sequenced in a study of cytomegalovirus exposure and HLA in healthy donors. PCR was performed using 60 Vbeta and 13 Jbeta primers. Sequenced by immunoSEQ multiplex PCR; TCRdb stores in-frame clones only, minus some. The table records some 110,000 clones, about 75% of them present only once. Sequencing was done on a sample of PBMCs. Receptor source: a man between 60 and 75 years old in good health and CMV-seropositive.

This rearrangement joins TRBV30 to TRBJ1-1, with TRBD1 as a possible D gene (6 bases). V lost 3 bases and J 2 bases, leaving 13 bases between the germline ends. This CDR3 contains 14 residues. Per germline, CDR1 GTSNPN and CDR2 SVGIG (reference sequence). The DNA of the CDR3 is TGTGCCTGGAGGACAGGAATGAGTAACACTGAAGCTTTCTTT. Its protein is CAWRTGMSNTEAFF.

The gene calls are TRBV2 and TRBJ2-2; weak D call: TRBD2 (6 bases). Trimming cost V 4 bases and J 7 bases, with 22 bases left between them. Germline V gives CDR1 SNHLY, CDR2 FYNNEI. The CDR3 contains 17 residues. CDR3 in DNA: TGTGCCAGCAGTGTAAGAATTCGGGAGACAGTGCTCGGGGAGCTGTTTTTT. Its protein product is CASSVRIRETVLGELFF.

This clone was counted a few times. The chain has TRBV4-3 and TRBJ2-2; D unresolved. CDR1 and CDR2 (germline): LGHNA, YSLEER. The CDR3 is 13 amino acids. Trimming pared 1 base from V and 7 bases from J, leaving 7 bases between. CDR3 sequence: CASSQVASGELFF. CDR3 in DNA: TGCGCCAGCAGCCAAGTTGCTAGCGGGGAGCTGTTTTTT.

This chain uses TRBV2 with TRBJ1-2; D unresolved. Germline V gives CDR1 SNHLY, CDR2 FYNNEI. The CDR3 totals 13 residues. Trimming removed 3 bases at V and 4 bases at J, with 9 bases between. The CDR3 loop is CASSERRSYGYTF. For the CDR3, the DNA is TGTGCCAGCAGTGAGCGGCGAAGCTATGGCTACACCTTC.

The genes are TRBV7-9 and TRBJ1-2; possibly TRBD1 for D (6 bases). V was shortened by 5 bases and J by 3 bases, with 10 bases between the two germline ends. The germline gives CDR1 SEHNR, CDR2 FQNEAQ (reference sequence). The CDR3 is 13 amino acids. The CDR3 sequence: CASSGRGDYGYTF. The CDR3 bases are TGTGCCAGCAGCGGCAGGGGAGACTATGGCTACACCTTC.

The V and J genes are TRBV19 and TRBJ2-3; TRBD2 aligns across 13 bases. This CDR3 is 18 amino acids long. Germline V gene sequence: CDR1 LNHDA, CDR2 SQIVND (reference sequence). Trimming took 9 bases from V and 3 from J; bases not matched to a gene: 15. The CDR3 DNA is TGTGCCAGCAGGGACGGCCCGGGACTAGCGGGGCCTACAGATACGCAGTATTTT. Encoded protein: CASRDGPGLAGPTDTQYF.

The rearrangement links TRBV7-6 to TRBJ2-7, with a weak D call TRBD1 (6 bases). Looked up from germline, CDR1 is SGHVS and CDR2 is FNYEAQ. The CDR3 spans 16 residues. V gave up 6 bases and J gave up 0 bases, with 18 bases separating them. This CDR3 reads CASSRSTGSSSYEQYF. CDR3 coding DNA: TGTGCCAGCAGTCGCTCAACAGGGAGCAGCTCCTACGAGCAGTACTTC.

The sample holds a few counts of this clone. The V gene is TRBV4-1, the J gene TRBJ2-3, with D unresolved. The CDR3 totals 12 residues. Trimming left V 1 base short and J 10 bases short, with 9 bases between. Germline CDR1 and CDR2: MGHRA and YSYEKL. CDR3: CASSQVGQAQYF. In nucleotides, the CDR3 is TGCGCCAGCAGCCAAGTTGGGCAGGCGCAGTATTTT.

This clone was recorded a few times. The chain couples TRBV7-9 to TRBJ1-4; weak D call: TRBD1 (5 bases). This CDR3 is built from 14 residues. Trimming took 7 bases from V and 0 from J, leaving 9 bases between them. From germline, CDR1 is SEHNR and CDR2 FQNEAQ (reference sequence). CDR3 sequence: CASTTGSTNEKLFF. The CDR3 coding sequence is TGTGCCAGCACAACAGGTTCAACTAATGAAAAACTGTTTTTT. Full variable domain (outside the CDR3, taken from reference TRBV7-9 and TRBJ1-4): DTGVSQNPRHKITKRGQNVTFRCDPISEHNRLYWYRQTLGQGPEFLTYFQNEAQLEKSRLLSDRFSAERPKGSFSTLEIQRTEQGDSAMYLCASTTGSTNEKLFFGSGTQLSVL.

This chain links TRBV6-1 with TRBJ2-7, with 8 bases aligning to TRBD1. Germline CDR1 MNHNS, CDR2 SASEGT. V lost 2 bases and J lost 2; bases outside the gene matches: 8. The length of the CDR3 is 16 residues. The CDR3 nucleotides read TGTGCCAGCAGTGAACAGGCGACAGGGGTTCCCTACGAGCAGTACTTC. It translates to CASSEQATGVPYEQYF.

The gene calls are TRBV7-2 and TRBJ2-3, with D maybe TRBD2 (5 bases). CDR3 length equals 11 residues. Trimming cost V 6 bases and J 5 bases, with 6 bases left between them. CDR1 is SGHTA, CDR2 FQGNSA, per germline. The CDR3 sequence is CASSREDTQYF. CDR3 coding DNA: TGTGCCAGCAGTCGGGAAGATACGCAGTATTTT.

As DNA, the CDR3 is TGCAGCGTCCCGCCGGGGTGGACCAGCTATCCTAATGAGCAGTTCTTC. Its translation: CSVPPGWTSYPNEQFF. This rearrangement joins TRBV29-1 to TRBJ2-1; a possible D gene is TRBD2 (5 bases). The germline CDR1 and CDR2 sequences are SQVTM and ANQGSEA. Trimming took off 6 bases at V and 7 bases at J, with 25 bases between the two ends. The CDR3 covers 16 residues.

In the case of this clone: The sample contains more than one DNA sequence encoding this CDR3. CDR3 in amino acids: CASSLGQGYGYTF. DNA for the CDR3: TGTGCCAGCAGCTTAGGCCAGGGCTATGGCTACACCTTC. The chain joins TRBV7-2 to TRBJ1-2, with TRBD1 as a possible D gene (5 bases). The CDR3 has 13 amino acids. Germline values: CDR1 SGHTA, CDR2 FQGNSA. Trimming took 1 base from V and 4 from J, leaving 7 bases between them.

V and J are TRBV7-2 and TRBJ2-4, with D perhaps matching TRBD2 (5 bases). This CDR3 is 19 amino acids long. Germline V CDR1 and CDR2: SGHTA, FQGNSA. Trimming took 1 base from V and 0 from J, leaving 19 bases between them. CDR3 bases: TGTGCCAGCAGCTTAGGCTCTGCCTTAGGCCGGGGAGCCAAAAACATTCAGTACTTC. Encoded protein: CASSLGSALGRGAKNIQYF.

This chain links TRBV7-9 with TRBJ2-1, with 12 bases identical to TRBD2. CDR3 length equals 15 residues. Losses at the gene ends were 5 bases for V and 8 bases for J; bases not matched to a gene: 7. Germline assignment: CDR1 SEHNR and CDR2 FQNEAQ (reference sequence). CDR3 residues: CASSQLAGGPYEQFF. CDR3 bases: TGTGCCAGCAGCCAACTAGCGGGGGGACCCTATGAGCAGTTCTTC.

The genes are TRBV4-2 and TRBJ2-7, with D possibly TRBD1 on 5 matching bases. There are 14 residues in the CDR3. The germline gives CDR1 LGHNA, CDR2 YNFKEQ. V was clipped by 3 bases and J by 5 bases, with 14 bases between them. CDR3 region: CASSQVGQGHEQYF. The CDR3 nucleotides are TGTGCCAGCAGCCAGGTCGGGCAGGGCCACGAGCAGTACTTC.

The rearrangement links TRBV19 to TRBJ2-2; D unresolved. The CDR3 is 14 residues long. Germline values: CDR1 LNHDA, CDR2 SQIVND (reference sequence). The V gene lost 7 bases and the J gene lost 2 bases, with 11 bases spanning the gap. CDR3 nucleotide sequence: TGTGCCAGTATTAGCCAGCGAAACACCGGGGAGCTGTTTTTT. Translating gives CASISQRNTGELFF.

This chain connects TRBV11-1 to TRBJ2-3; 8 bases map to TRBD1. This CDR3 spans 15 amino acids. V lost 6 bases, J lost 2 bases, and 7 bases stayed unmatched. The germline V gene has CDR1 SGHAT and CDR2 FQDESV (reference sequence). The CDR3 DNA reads TGTGCCAGCAGGGTAAGACAGGGGACCACAGATACGCAGTATTTT. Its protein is CASRVRQGTTDTQYF. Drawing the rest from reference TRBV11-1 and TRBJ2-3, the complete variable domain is EAEVAQSPRYKITEKSQAVAFWCDPISGHATLYWYRQILGQGPELLVQFQDESVVDDSQLPKDRFSAERLKGVDSTLKIQPAELGDSAMYLCASRVRQGTTDTQYFGPGTRLTVL.

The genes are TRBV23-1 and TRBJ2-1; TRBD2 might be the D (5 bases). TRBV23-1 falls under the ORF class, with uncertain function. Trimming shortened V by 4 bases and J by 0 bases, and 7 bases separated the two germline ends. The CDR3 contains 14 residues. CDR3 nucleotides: TGCGCCAGCAGTCTAGGGAGCTCCTACAATGAGCAGTTCTTC. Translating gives CASSLGSSYNEQFF.

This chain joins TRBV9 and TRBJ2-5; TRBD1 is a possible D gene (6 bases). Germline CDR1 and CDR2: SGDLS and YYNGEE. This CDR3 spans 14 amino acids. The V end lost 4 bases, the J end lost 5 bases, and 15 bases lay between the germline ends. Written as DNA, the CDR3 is TGTGCCAGCAGCCCCGGGACCCAGGGGGAGACCCAGTACTTC. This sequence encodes CASSPGTQGETQYF.

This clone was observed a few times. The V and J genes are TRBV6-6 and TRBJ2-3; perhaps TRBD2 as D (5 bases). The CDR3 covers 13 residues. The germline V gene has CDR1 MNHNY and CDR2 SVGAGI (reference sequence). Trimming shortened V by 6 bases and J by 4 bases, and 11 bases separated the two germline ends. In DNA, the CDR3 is TGTGCCAGCAGGGCTAGCCAAGCAGATACGCAGTATTTT. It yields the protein CASRASQADTQYF.